Detailed here is one T cell receptor (beta chain). Its antigen has not been determined. Per-base qualities were not stored, and no clone one base away is much larger. This sample was included in a study of blood T cell repertoires in COVID-19 (dated by TCRdb to about 2020). About the study as a whole: The collaborator samples originated in the United States, Italy and Spain and spanned the acute and convalescent phases of COVID-19. The material from the prospective study consisted of cDNA or gDNA derived from T cells, B-cell-depleted T cells, or PBMCs. The dataset comprised deeply sampled blood TCRbeta repertoires from subjects exposed to, actively infected with, or recovered from COVID-19. The repertoires were made available in a free public database intended to serve as a resource for research on the immune response to SARS-CoV-2. The samples were drawn from two sources: the first 160 participants of the ongoing ImmuneRACE study, and 1,254 subjects contributed by 6 global collaborators. Nearly every sample came with metadata listing a de-identified subject ID, COVID-19 status, age in years and sex. Where HLA class I and class II types were available, the types were taken from metadata supplied by the sample provider, not from assay-based typing.

Collaborating institutions collected whole blood in K2EDTA tubes following their own protocols. For TCRbeta analysis, collaborators shipped samples in one of three forms: frozen whole blood, isolated PBMCs, or DNA extracted from either of those sample types. TCRbeta CDR3 regions were amplified from genomic DNA by means of the immunoSEQ Assay, a bias-controlled multiplex PCR. Under the source paper's analysis protocol: Within the assay, amplification of reference gene primers was used to estimate how many nucleated cells each sample contained. Sequence reads were collapsed and filtered to measure the absolute abundance of every unique TCRbeta CDR3 rearrangement. For each sample, productive Simpson clonality was calculated as the square root of Simpson's diversity index across productive rearrangements. TCRdb carries this immuneACCESS record with in-frame sequences only. Its versions omit some clonotypes, under half of them owing to an unresolved V gene in the studies checked, with the rest unexplained. That table is the source of V, J and clone size, and D and trimming were worked out from the DNA. This sample has around 80,000 clones in its table, and approximately 83% of those were observed once. The ten largest clones add up to roughly 9% of the sample.

From the cysteine up to the phenylalanine, the CDR3 has a length of 15 residues. The kept DNA is CDR3 alone, 45 bases in frame from the first base. The germline V gene gives CDR1 as KGHDR and CDR2 as SFDVKD. Trimming removed 3 bases from V and 9 bases from J; the gene matches leave 13 bases unexplained. Overall results and qualifications from the work: The amount of clinical and demographic metadata varied by source and participant and was provided uncurated.

The sequenced sample consisted of peripheral blood. The V and J segments used are TRBV24-1 and TRBJ2-7, with 7 central nucleotides matching TRBD1. This TCR was sampled from a human donor in a cohort sampled during active COVID-19. The sequenced DNA is TGTGCCACCAGTGATGGGAAGGTGGCACAGGGGCGGCAGTACTTC. It specifies CATSDGKVAQGRQYF.